This TCR beta chain is drawn from a study of T-cell reconstitution after alpha-beta-depleted transplantation in children (dated by TCRdb to 2015 to 2016). In the study overall: T-cell immune reconstitution after TCRalphabeta/CD19-depleted allogeneic hematopoietic cell transplantation in children was quantitatively tracked in the study by means of TCR repertoire profiling.

This clonotype was recorded a few times. Its recognized antigen is unknown. No much larger clonotype is one base removed from it; base qualities were not supplied. In the germline V gene, CDR1 corresponds to MGHRA and CDR2 to YSYEKL. At the junction V is shortened by 3 bases and J by 0 bases, with 9 bases in between. The CDR3 runs 14 residues from the cysteine to the phenylalanine. Only the CDR3 portion is preserved as DNA: 42 bases, with reading frame beginning at the first base. The paper's findings and limits, for the study overall: The apparently early alphabetaT-cell count recovery about two months after transplant was reportedly dependent on only several hundred rapidly expanded clones derived from non-depleted graft cells. The frequencies of hyperexpanded clones fell over the following months, and after one year, T-cell counts and TCRbeta diversity were mostly attributed to newly produced T cells. In some patients, the high TCRbeta diversity seen at day 60 was put down to recipient T cells and intrathymic progenitors that had survived conditioning.

Library preparation employed PCR. Sequenced on an Illumina HiSeq 2500. To normalize quantification of the TCRbeta repertoire, the TCR libraries were built with molecular barcoding that relied on unique molecular identifiers. TCRdb cleaned the public reads at Q25 with fastp, built clones with MiXCR and kept in-frame beta chains. Duplicate CDR3 protein sequences are folded into a single record with the most common DNA and genes. The sample records some 840,000 distinct CDR3 sequences, 16% of which are singletons. Approximately 5% of the sample belongs to the ten largest clones. The intended sense of this specimen's treatment or condition label: allogeneic hematopoietic cell transplantation with graft depleted of TCRalphabeta T cells and CD19 B cells. The children who served as transplant recipients had been given grafts of TCRalphabeta/CD19-depleted allogeneic hematopoietic cells.

The sample here was PBMCs, mostly from graft donor cells, taken 360 days after TCRalphabeta/CD19-depleted stem cell transplant. The sequence derives from a male patient younger than 18 who had a stem cell transplant for acute lymphoblastic leukemia, so the T cells may come from the graft donor. The chain was built from TRBV4-1 and TRBJ2-7; the best D guess is TRBD1, with 5 bases matching. The CDR3 reads CASSHPTASYEQYF. DNA sequence: TGCGCCAGCAGCCACCCGACAGCCTCCTACGAGCAGTACTTC.